Detailed here is one T cell receptor beta chain. The data were obtained in a study of blood T cell repertoires in COVID-19. From germline, CDR1 is LNHDA and CDR2 SQIVND (reference sequence). CDR3 length equals 14 residues. Trimming cost V 7 bases and J 7 bases, with 18 bases left between them. The repertoire was sequenced with immunoSEQ multiplex PCR; TCRdb's copy has only in-frame clones and lacks some. The table has tens of thousands of clones, 70% to 90% seen once. Input material: peripheral blood. The chain joins TRBV19 to TRBJ2-3; maybe TRBD1 (5 bases). The clonotype comes from a man aged 70 or older with active or convalescent COVID-19. CDR3 residues: CASNTGLFTNTQYF. The DNA of the CDR3 is TGTGCCAGTAATACAGGATTATTTACCAATACGCAGTATTTT.